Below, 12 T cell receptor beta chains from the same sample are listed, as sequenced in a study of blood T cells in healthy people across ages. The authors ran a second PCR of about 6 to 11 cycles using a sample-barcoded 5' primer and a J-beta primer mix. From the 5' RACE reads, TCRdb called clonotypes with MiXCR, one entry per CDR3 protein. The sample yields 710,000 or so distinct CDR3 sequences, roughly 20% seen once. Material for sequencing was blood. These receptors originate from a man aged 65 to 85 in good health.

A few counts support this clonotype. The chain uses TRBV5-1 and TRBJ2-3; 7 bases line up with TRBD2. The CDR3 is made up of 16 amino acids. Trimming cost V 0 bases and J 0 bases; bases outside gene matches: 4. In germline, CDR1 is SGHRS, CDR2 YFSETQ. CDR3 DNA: TGCGCCAGCAGCTTGGACGCTAGCGGTAGCACAGATACGCAGTATTTT. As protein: CASSLDASGSTDTQYF.

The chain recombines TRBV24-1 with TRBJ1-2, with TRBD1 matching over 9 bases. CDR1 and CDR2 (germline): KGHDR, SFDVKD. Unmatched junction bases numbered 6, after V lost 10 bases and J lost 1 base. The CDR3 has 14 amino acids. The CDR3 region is CATSGTGINYGYTF. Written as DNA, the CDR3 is TGTGCCACATCAGGGACAGGGATTAACTATGGCTACACCTTC.

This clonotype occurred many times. The chain's CDR3 is CASTVFSGPRNSPLHF. CDR3 sequence (DNA): TGTGCCAGCACAGTTTTCTCGGGCCCTAGGAATTCACCCCTCCACTTT. The chain recombines TRBV28 with TRBJ1-6; D gene ambiguous. This CDR3 spans 16 amino acids. Per the germline V gene, CDR1 is MDHEN and CDR2 is SYDVKM. Trimming cost V 7 bases and J 7 bases, with 20 bases left between them.

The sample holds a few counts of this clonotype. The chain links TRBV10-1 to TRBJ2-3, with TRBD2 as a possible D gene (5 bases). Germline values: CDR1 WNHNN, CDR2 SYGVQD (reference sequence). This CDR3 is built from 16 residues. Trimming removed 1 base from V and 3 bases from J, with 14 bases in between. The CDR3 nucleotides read TGCGCCAGCAGTGAGTTGGCTCCTTCGGGGACAGATACGCAGTATTTT. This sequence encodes CASSELAPSGTDTQYF.

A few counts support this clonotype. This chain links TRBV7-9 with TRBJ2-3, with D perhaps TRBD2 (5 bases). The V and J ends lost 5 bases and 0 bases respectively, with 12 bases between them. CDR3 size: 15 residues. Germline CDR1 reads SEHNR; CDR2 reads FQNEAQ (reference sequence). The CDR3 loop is CASSRDSASTDTQYF. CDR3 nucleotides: TGTGCCAGCAGCCGTGATAGCGCAAGCACAGATACGCAGTATTTT.

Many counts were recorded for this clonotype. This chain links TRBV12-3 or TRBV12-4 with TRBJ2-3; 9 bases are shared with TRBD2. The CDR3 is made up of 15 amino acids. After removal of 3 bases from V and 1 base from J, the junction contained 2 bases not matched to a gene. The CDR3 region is CASSFPSGGTDTQYF. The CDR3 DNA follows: TGTGCCAGCAGTTTCCCTAGCGGGGGCACAGATACGCAGTATTTT.

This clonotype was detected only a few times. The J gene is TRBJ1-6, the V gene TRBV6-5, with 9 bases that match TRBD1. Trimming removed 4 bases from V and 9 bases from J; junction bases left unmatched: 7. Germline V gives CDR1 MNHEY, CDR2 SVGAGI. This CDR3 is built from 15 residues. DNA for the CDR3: TGTGCCAGCAGTTTCACACAGGGGGCGAGTTCACCCCTCCACTTT. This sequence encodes CASSFTQGASSPLHF.

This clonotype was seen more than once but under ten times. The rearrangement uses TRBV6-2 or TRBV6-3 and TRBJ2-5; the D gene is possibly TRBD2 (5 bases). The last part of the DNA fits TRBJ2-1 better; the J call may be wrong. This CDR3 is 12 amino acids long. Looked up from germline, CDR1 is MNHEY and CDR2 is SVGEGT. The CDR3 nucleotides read TGTGCCAGCTCGGACTCACCCCGGGGGCAGTTCTTC. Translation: CASSDSPRGQFF.

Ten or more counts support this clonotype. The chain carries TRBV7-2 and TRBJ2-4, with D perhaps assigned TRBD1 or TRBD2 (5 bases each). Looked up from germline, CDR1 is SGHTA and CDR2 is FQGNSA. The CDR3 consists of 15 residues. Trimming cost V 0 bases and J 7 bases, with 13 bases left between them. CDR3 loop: CASSLAGPWGNIQYF. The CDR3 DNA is TGTGCCAGCAGCTTAGCGGGGCCCTGGGGGAACATTCAGTACTTC.

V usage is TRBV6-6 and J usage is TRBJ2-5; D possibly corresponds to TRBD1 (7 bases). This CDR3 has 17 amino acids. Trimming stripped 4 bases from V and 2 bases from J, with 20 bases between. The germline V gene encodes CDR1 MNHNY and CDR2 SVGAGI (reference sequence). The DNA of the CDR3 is TGTGCCAGCAGTTTGGTAACTTTACAGGGGAGGCAAGAGACCCAGTACTTC. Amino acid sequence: CASSLVTLQGRQETQYF.

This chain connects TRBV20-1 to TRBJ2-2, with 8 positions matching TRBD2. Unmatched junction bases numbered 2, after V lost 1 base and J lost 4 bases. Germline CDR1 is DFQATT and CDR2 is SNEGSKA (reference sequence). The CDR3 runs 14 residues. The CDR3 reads CSARGGGITGELFF. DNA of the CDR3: TGCAGTGCTAGAGGCGGGGGGATCACCGGGGAGCTGTTTTTT.

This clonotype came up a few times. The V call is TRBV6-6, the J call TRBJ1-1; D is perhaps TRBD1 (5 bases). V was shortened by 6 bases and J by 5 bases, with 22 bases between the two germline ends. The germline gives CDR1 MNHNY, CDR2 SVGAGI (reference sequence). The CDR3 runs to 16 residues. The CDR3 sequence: CASSLTNQGGGTEAFF. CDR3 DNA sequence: TGTGCCAGCAGCCTAACAAATCAGGGTGGTGGGACTGAAGCTTTCTTT.